What follows are 17 T cell receptor beta chains derived from one specimen sequenced in a study of T-cell reconstitution after alpha-beta-depleted transplantation in children. Unique molecular identifiers were incorporated when the TCRbeta library was constructed. TCRdb ran MiXCR on the PCR reads and lists one entry per CDR3 protein. The sample includes 80,000 or so distinct CDR3 sequences, over 12% of them seen just once. The specimen was PBMCs, mostly from graft donor cells, collected 180 days after TCRalphabeta/CD19-depleted stem cell transplant. These receptors were collected from a male patient aged 2 to 9 who had a stem cell transplant for acute lymphoblastic leukemia, so the T cells may come from the graft donor.

This clonotype was counted many times. The rearrangement uses TRBV20-1 and TRBJ2-7; 9 bases are a match to TRBD1. CDR3 length: 13 residues. Looked up from germline, CDR1 is DFQATT and CDR2 is SNEGSKA (reference sequence). J lost 7 bases, V lost 4 bases, and 8 bases had no gene match. The CDR3 here is CSATYRGRWEQYF. The CDR3 coding sequence is TGCAGTGCTACCTACAGGGGGCGGTGGGAGCAGTACTTC.

This clonotype came up a few times. This chain uses TRBV7-3 with TRBJ2-3; the D gene is possibly TRBD1 (6 bases). Germline assignment: CDR1 SGHTA and CDR2 FQGTGA. V was trimmed by 0 bases and J by 5 bases, leaving 9 bases between them. The CDR3 consists of 14 residues. Here the CDR3 DNA reads TGTGCCAGCAGCTTAACCCTCAGGGGAGATACGCAGTATTTT. Its protein is CASSLTLRGDTQYF.

The rearrangement links TRBV9 to TRBJ2-7; 9 nucleotides agree with TRBD1. The germline gives CDR1 SGDLS, CDR2 YYNGEE. This CDR3 is built from 15 residues. After removal of 3 bases from V and 1 base from J, the junction contained 5 bases not matched to a gene. CDR3 in DNA: TGTGCCAGCAGCGCAGCCGGGACAGGGTCCTACGAGCAGTACTTC. Translation: CASSAAGTGSYEQYF.

This clonotype was seen a handful of times. The rearrangement joins TRBV10-3 to TRBJ2-7, with 14 nucleotides matching TRBD2. CDR3 length equals 16 residues. Trimming cost V 6 bases and J 2 bases; bases outside gene matches: 6. Germline V gives CDR1 ENHRY, CDR2 SYGVKD. Here the CDR3 reads CAIRTSGGATPYEQYF. The CDR3 DNA sequence: TGTGCCATCAGGACTAGCGGGGGGGCCACCCCCTACGAGCAGTACTTC.

This clonotype was observed many times. The chain couples TRBV20-1 to TRBJ2-7; the match to TRBD2 covers 7 bases. The CDR3 runs 15 residues. CDR1 and CDR2 from the germline V gene are DFQATT and SNEGSKA (reference sequence). After removal of 3 bases from V and 3 bases from J, the junction contained 11 bases not matched to a gene. The CDR3 protein is CSARPSRGELYEQYF. The CDR3 DNA follows: TGCAGTGCTAGGCCCTCCCGGGGGGAACTCTACGAGCAGTACTTC.

J is TRBJ2-3 and V is TRBV27; the match to TRBD2 covers 13 bases. V lost 0 bases to trimming and J lost 6 bases; unmatched junction nucleotides: 0. The CDR3 runs to 15 residues. From germline, CDR1 is MNHEY and CDR2 SMNVEV (reference sequence). The CDR3 reads CASSLSTSGGDTQYF. The CDR3 DNA is TGTGCCAGCAGTTTATCGACTAGCGGGGGGGATACGCAGTATTTT.

The V and J genes are TRBV4-2 and TRBJ2-1, with a tentative D call TRBD2 (5 bases). Germline V gene lookup returns CDR1 LGHNA and CDR2 YNFKEQ. There are 16 residues in the CDR3. V lost 3 bases and J lost 2, with 14 bases in between. Here the CDR3 reads CASSQVVRVAYNEQFF. The CDR3 DNA reads as TGTGCCAGCAGCCAGGTGGTGCGGGTTGCCTACAATGAGCAGTTCTTC.

The rearrangement joins TRBV7-2 to TRBJ1-3; no definite D call. CDR1 and CDR2 from the germline V gene are SGHTA and FQGNSA. This CDR3 is built from 16 residues. V was shortened by 2 bases and J by 0 bases, with 11 bases between the two germline ends. CDR3 region: CASSLRGRLSGNTIYF. The CDR3 nucleotides read TGTGCCAGCAGCTTAAGAGGGCGCCTCTCTGGAAACACCATATATTTT.

The chain links TRBV29-1 to TRBJ2-1; TRBD1 or TRBD2 may be the D gene (5 bases each). The V end lost 5 bases, the J end lost 7 bases, and 15 bases lay between the germline ends. CDR3 length: 13 residues. CDR1 and CDR2 (germline): SQVTM, ANQGSEA. CDR3 residues: CSVFPGTENEQFF. The CDR3 DNA reads TGCAGCGTTTTCCCCGGGACCGAGAATGAGCAGTTCTTC.

This clonotype was observed a handful of times. The chain links TRBV5-6 to TRBJ1-2; no reliable D call. Germline CDR1 reads SGHDT; CDR2 reads YYEEEE. This CDR3 comprises 15 residues. V was cut by 4 bases and J by 7 bases, with 20 bases left in between. The DNA of the CDR3 is TGTGCCAGCAGCCCTCGCAGAGGGTACTATGTTGGCTACACCTTC. The encoded protein is CASSPRRGYYVGYTF. The variable domain in full, with the rest retrieved from reference TRBV5-6 and TRBJ1-2, is DAGVTQSPTHLIKTRGQQVTLRCSPKSGHDTVSWYQQALGQGPQFIFQYYEEEERQRGNFPDRFSGHQFPNYSSELNVNALLLGDSALYLCASSPRRGYYVGYTFGSGTRLTVV.

The chain uses TRBV2 and TRBJ2-3; TRBD1 or TRBD2 may be the D gene (5 bases each). Per germline, CDR1 SNHLY and CDR2 FYNNEI. V lost 8 bases and J 1 base, leaving 16 bases between the germline ends. CDR3 size: 15 residues. The CDR3 DNA reads TGTGCCAGCTCATTCCTCGGGGCGGGCACAGATACGCAGTATTTT. Translating gives CASSFLGAGTDTQYF.

This clonotype was picked up a small number of times. V and J are TRBV4-3 and TRBJ1-3; possible D gene TRBD1, 5 bases. This CDR3 comprises 16 residues. Per the germline V gene, CDR1 is LGHNA and CDR2 is YSLEER. Trimming pared 5 bases from V and 0 bases from J, leaving 14 bases between. The CDR3 nucleotides are TGCGCCAGCAGCTTCGGGACCTCGAGCTCTGGAAACACCATATATTTT. It is translated as CASSFGTSSSGNTIYF.

This clonotype was picked up a small number of times. This chain joins TRBV6-5 and TRBJ2-7, with a weak D call TRBD2 (7 bases). The CDR3 is 12 amino acids. The germline CDR1 and CDR2 sequences are MNHEY and SVGAGI. The V end was cut by 5 bases, the J end by 7 bases, with 12 bases between. The CDR3 reads CASSRGAQEQYF. Written as DNA, the CDR3 is TGTGCCAGCAGTCGGGGGGCGCAGGAGCAGTACTTC.

This clonotype has more than one count but fewer than ten. The chain couples TRBV25-1 to TRBJ2-3; no firm D call. The CDR3 is 15 residues long. Germline V gives CDR1 MGHDK, CDR2 SYGVNS. V gave up 1 base and J gave up 1 base, with 9 bases separating them. The CDR3 is CASSESRWGTDTQYF. The CDR3 region has the DNA TGTGCCAGCAGTGAATCCAGGTGGGGCACAGATACGCAGTATTTT.

Many counts were recorded for this clonotype. V gene TRBV9 combines with J gene TRBJ1-2, with unresolved D. V was trimmed by 1 base and J by 3 bases, leaving 7 bases between them. The length of the CDR3 is 13 residues. In germline, CDR1 is SGDLS, CDR2 YYNGEE. CDR3 nucleotide sequence: TGTGCCAGCAGCGTAACGGGTTACTATGGCTACACCTTC. The encoded protein is CASSVTGYYGYTF.

The chain is built from TRBV28 and TRBJ1-1; D call uncertain. This CDR3 contains 13 residues. Trimming left V 7 bases short and J 1 base short, with 10 bases between. CDR1 and CDR2 (germline): MDHEN, SYDVKM. The CDR3 loop reads CASIGRSNTEAFF. CDR3 coding DNA: TGTGCCAGCATCGGGCGATCGAACACTGAAGCTTTCTTT.

This chain links TRBV7-8 with TRBJ2-7, with D perhaps given as TRBD1 or TRBD2 (5 bases each). Germline assignment: CDR1 SGHVS and CDR2 FQNEAQ. V was trimmed by 1 base and J by 2 bases, leaving 12 bases between them. CDR3 length: 15 amino acids. The CDR3 region has the DNA TGTGCCAGCAGCTTAGGGGGGTACTTCACCTACGAGCAGTACTTC. Translation: CASSLGGYFTYEQYF.